These T cell receptor beta chains were read from a single sample in a study of tumor and adjacent non-tumor tissue in lung cancer. Each CDR3 protein gets one entry after TCRdb re-called the multiplex PCR reads with MiXCR. The sample lists around 210,000 distinct CDR3 sequences, 71% occurring once. Sequencing input: lung tumor tissue. Source of these receptors: a man between 60 and 75 years old with non-small cell lung cancer. Both conserved end residues are part of each CDR3. The D gene is left open where the match is weak. Clone sizes are given selectively: once, few, many, or a class where the clone is expanded.

v_gene: TRBV5-4
j_gene: TRBJ1-4
abundance: -
d_gene: TRBD1
CDR3aa: CASSSGTGLEKVFF
CDR3nt: TGTGCCAGCAGCTCCGGGACAGGATTAGAAAAAGTGTTTTTT

v_gene: TRBV11-2
j_gene: TRBJ2-5
abundance: -
d_gene: -
CDR3aa: CASRLRGRPETQYF
CDR3nt: TGTGCCAGCAGATTAAGGGGCAGGCCAGAGACCCAGTACTTC

v_gene: TRBV20-1
j_gene: TRBJ2-1
abundance: -
d_gene: TRBD2
CDR3aa: CSAAGLAGVVGLSKEQFF
CDR3nt: TGCAGTGCGGCGGGACTAGCGGGAGTGGTGGGTCTTTCCAAAGAGCAGTTCTTC

v_gene: TRBV7-8
j_gene: TRBJ1-3
abundance: few
d_gene: -
CDR3aa: CASQRGSGNTIYF
CDR3nt: TGTGCCAGTCAGCGGGGCTCTGGAAACACCATATATTTT

v_gene: TRBV12-3/TRBV12-4
j_gene: TRBJ2-7
abundance: -
d_gene: TRBD1
CDR3aa: CASSRPSTGRYEQYF
CDR3nt: TGTGCCAGCAGCCGCCCTTCGACAGGGAGATACGAGCAGTACTTC

v_gene: TRBV4-1
j_gene: TRBJ2-5
abundance: -
d_gene: -
CDR3aa: CASSKVGRAIQETQYF
CDR3nt: TGCGCCAGCAGCAAAGTGGGCAGGGCTATACAAGAGACCCAGTACTTC

v_gene: TRBV13
j_gene: TRBJ1-6
abundance: once
d_gene: -
CDR3aa: CASSFRARNSPLHF
CDR3nt: TGTGCCAGCAGCTTCAGGGCGCGTAACTCACCCCTCCACTTT

v_gene: TRBV6-5
j_gene: TRBJ2-7
abundance: -
d_gene: -
CDR3aa: CASSPGQTYEQYF
CDR3nt: TGTGCCAGCAGTCCTGGACAGACCTACGAGCAGTACTTC

v_gene: TRBV6-5
j_gene: TRBJ1-5
abundance: -
d_gene: -
CDR3aa: CTSGQQGGNQPQHF
CDR3nt: TGTACCAGCGGTCAACAGGGAGGCAATCAGCCCCAGCATTTT

v_gene: TRBV11-3
j_gene: TRBJ2-4
abundance: -
d_gene: -
CDR3aa: CTSSITGFIQYF
CDR3nt: TGTACCAGCAGCATCACAGGTTTCATTCAGTACTTC

v_gene: TRBV20-1
j_gene: TRBJ1-1
abundance: -
d_gene: -
CDR3aa: CSSGGVLEAFF
CDR3nt: TGCAGTTCTGGGGGTGTATTGGAAGCTTTCTTT

v_gene: TRBV20-1
j_gene: TRBJ2-7
abundance: -
d_gene: TRBD2
CDR3aa: CSADPSGGAYEQYF
CDR3nt: TGCAGTGCGGATCCTAGCGGGGGGGCTTACGAGCAGTACTTC

v_gene: TRBV12-5
j_gene: TRBJ2-7
abundance: few
d_gene: -
CDR3aa: CASRSGIYEQYF
CDR3nt: TGTGCTAGCCGTAGCGGTATCTACGAGCAGTACTTC

v_gene: TRBV5-6
j_gene: TRBJ1-2
abundance: -
d_gene: -
CDR3aa: CASSRRVLQLYGYTF
CDR3nt: TGTGCCAGCAGCCGTAGGGTCCTACAGCTTTATGGCTACACCTTC

v_gene: TRBV9
j_gene: TRBJ2-3
abundance: once
d_gene: -
CDR3aa: CASSVQPGAEDTQYF
CDR3nt: TGTGCCAGCAGCGTGCAGCCGGGGGCGGAGGATACGCAGTATTTT

v_gene: TRBV20-1
j_gene: TRBJ2-1
abundance: -
d_gene: TRBD2
CDR3aa: CCADYAGGPWNEQFF
CDR3nt: TGCTGTGCTGACTATGCGGGGGGGCCGTGGAATGAGCAGTTCTTC

v_gene: TRBV12-3/TRBV12-4
j_gene: TRBJ1-1
abundance: -
d_gene: -
CDR3aa: CASALAVKTEAFF
CDR3nt: TGTGCCAGTGCCCTTGCGGTGAAGACTGAAGCTTTCTTT

v_gene: TRBV11-2
j_gene: TRBJ2-2
abundance: -
d_gene: -
CDR3aa: CASSFRFSGGDLFF
CDR3nt: TGTGCCAGCAGCTTTCGCTTTTCAGGGGGGGACCTGTTTTTT

v_gene: TRBV6-2/TRBV6-3
j_gene: TRBJ2-7
abundance: -
d_gene: TRBD2
CDR3aa: CANSFGTSGTYEQYF
CDR3nt: TGTGCCAACAGCTTCGGGACTAGCGGGACCTACGAGCAATACTTC

v_gene: TRBV10-2
j_gene: TRBJ2-1
abundance: -
d_gene: TRBD1
CDR3aa: CTNRDSLYNEQFF
CDR3nt: TGCACCAACAGGGACAGCCTGTACAATGAACAGTTCTTC

v_gene: TRBV6-2/TRBV6-3
j_gene: TRBJ1-5
abundance: -
d_gene: TRBD1
CDR3aa: CASSSPTGALPPQHF
CDR3nt: TGTGCCAGCAGTTCCCCCACAGGGGCCTTGCCGCCCCAGCATTTT

v_gene: TRBV20-1
j_gene: TRBJ1-4
abundance: many
d_gene: TRBD1
CDR3aa: CSASSIRGNEKLFF
CDR3nt: TGCAGTGCTAGCAGCATCAGGGGGAATGAAAAACTGTTTTTT

v_gene: TRBV7-9
j_gene: TRBJ1-2
abundance: -
d_gene: -
CDR3aa: CPSSLTAGARDYTF
CDR3nt: TGTCCCAGCAGCTTAACGGCAGGGGCCCGTGACTACACCTTC

v_gene: TRBV11-2
j_gene: TRBJ2-7
abundance: many
d_gene: TRBD2
CDR3aa: CASSSAGLAGVRSSYEQYF
CDR3nt: TGTGCCAGCAGCTCGGCGGGACTAGCGGGGGTTAGAAGCTCCTACGAGCAGTACTTC

v_gene: TRBV6-6
j_gene: TRBJ2-7
abundance: once
d_gene: TRBD2
CDR3aa: CASSYLGLAGDRSIERYF
CDR3nt: TGTGCCAGCAGTTACCTCGGACTAGCGGGAGATCGTAGCATCGAGCGGTACTTC

v_gene: TRBV20-1
j_gene: TRBJ2-1
abundance: -
d_gene: -
CDR3aa: CSARGPTYNGQFF
CDR3nt: TGCAGTGCTAGAGGCCCTACCTATAATGGGCAGTTCTTC

v_gene: TRBV6-2/TRBV6-3
j_gene: TRBJ1-2
abundance: few
d_gene: -
CDR3aa: CASSPQALGSYGYTF
CDR3nt: TGTGCCAGCAGCCCACAGGCCCTCGGTAGCTATGGCTACACCTTC

v_gene: TRBV20-1
j_gene: TRBJ1-1
abundance: many
d_gene: -
CDR3aa: CSAREAQGIRAFF
CDR3nt: TGCAGTGCTAGAGAGGCCCAGGGTATACGGGCTTTCTTT

v_gene: TRBV11-2
j_gene: TRBJ2-7
abundance: -
d_gene: -
CDR3aa: CASSPGRAVDSHEQYF
CDR3nt: TGTGCCAGCAGCCCTGGGCGAGCGGTGGACTCCCACGAGCAGTACTTC

v_gene: TRBV11-2
j_gene: TRBJ2-1
abundance: -
d_gene: -
CDR3aa: CASRVRGSYDEQFF
CDR3nt: TGTGCCAGCAGGGTAAGGGGCTCCTACGATGAGCAGTTCTTC

v_gene: TRBV7-9
j_gene: TRBJ1-1
abundance: -
d_gene: -
CDR3aa: CASSSPSDSEAFF
CDR3nt: TGTGCCAGCAGCTCCCCTTCTGACTCTGAAGCTTTCTTT

v_gene: TRBV20-1
j_gene: TRBJ2-7
abundance: -
d_gene: -
CDR3aa: CSARTNGMAYEQYF
CDR3nt: TGCAGTGCCAGGACTAATGGGATGGCTTACGAGCAGTACTTC

v_gene: TRBV5-1
j_gene: TRBJ1-2
abundance: -
d_gene: -
CDR3aa: CASSLAGTKYGYIF
CDR3nt: TGCGCCAGCAGCTTGGCCGGGACAAAGTATGGCTACATCTTC

v_gene: TRBV6-1
j_gene: TRBJ1-6
abundance: -
d_gene: -
CDR3aa: CASCYIGQGRGNSPLHF
CDR3nt: TGTGCCAGCTGTTATATCGGGCAGGGAAGAGGAAATTCACCCCTCCACTTT

v_gene: TRBV6-5
j_gene: TRBJ1-5
abundance: -
d_gene: TRBD1
CDR3aa: CASSRDRGFQPQHF
CDR3nt: TGTGCCAGCAGCAGGGACAGGGGCTTTCAGCCCCAGCATTTT

v_gene: TRBV7-9
j_gene: TRBJ2-5
abundance: few
d_gene: -
CDR3aa: CASSLLQGMGETQYF
CDR3nt: TGTGCCAGCAGCTTACTCCAGGGGATGGGGGAGACCCAGTACTTC

v_gene: TRBV6-1
j_gene: TRBJ1-3
abundance: -
d_gene: TRBD1
CDR3aa: CASRSDRGDSSGNTIYF
CDR3nt: TGTGCCAGCAGATCTGACAGGGGTGACTCCTCTGGAAACACCATATATTTT

v_gene: TRBV12-3/TRBV12-4
j_gene: TRBJ1-1
abundance: -
d_gene: TRBD1
CDR3aa: CASTTGESWTEAFF
CDR3nt: TGTGCTAGCACTACAGGGGAGAGCTGGACTGAAGCTTTCTTT

v_gene: TRBV20-1
j_gene: TRBJ2-2
abundance: -
d_gene: -
CDR3aa: CSARAGAISFTGELLF
CDR3nt: TGCAGTGCTAGGGCAGGGGCCATTTCTTTCACCGGGGAGCTGCTTTTT

v_gene: TRBV13
j_gene: TRBJ2-7
abundance: -
d_gene: -
CDR3aa: CASTLGRGIYEQYF
CDR3nt: TGTGCCAGCACCTTAGGTAGAGGAATCTATGAGCAGTACTTC

v_gene: TRBV6-5
j_gene: TRBJ2-7
abundance: -
d_gene: -
CDR3aa: CASSPSLAETGAPREQYF
CDR3nt: TGTGCCAGCAGTCCGAGCTTAGCTGAAACGGGGGCCCCTCGAGAGCAGTACTTC

v_gene: TRBV20-1
j_gene: TRBJ1-6
abundance: -
d_gene: -
CDR3aa: CSARGQGNNSPLHF
CDR3nt: TGCAGTGCTAGGGGGCAAGGGAATAATTCACCCCTCCACTTT

v_gene: TRBV10-2
j_gene: TRBJ2-2
abundance: once
d_gene: -
CDR3aa: CARKRPNTGELFF
CDR3nt: TGCGCCCGCAAGAGACCAAATACCGGGGAGCTGTTTTTT